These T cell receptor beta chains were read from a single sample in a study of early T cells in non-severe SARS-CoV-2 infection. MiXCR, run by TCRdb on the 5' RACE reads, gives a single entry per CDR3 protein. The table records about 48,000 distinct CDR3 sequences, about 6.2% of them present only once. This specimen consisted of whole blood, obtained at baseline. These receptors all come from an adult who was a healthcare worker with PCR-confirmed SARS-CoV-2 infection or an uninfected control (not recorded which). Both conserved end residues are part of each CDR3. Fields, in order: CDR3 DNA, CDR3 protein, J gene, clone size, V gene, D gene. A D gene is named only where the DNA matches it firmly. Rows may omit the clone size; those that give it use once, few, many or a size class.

DNA: TGTGCCAGCAGTTTAAGGGGAATTAATTCACCCCTCCACTTT
CDR3: CASSLRGINSPLHF
J: TRBJ1-6
size: .
V: TRBV27
D: .

DNA: TGTGCCAGCAGCTTCGCGTCCCGACGGAACCATAATTCACCCCTCCACTTT
CDR3: CASSFASRRNHNSPLHF
J: TRBJ1-6
size: many
V: TRBV7-2
D: .

DNA: TGCGCCAGCAGCTTGGATCAGCGCTCTGGGGCCAACGTCCTGACTTTC
CDR3: CASSLDQRSGANVLTF
J: TRBJ2-6
size: many
V: TRBV5-1
D: .

DNA: TGTGCCAGCAGCTTACAGAAGCGGGGATACGAGCAGTACTTC
CDR3: CASSLQKRGYEQYF
J: TRBJ2-7
size: many
V: TRBV7-8
D: TRBD2

DNA: TGTGCCAGCAGTTACGGGGGGACTAGCGGGATCTACGAGCAGTACTTC
CDR3: CASSYGGTSGIYEQYF
J: TRBJ2-7
size: .
V: TRBV28
D: TRBD2

DNA: TGCAGCGTTATTAGCGGAGAAAGGAACTATGGCTACACCTTC
CDR3: CSVISGERNYGYTF
J: TRBJ1-2
size: .
V: TRBV29-1
D: .

DNA: TGTGCCAGCAGTACAGGAGGGGCCCGTTCCACAGATACGCAGTATTTT
CDR3: CASSTGGARSTDTQYF
J: TRBJ2-3
size: .
V: TRBV28
D: .

DNA: TGTGCCAGCAGTTTGCGCAGGGTATGGACTGAAGCTTTCTTT
CDR3: CASSLRRVWTEAFF
J: TRBJ1-1
size: few
V: TRBV28
D: .

DNA: TGCGCCAGCAGCACCTCCGGGAGCCGGAACACCTTC
CDR3: CASSTSGSRNTF
J: TRBJ1-2
size: many
V: TRBV5-1
D: .

DNA: TGTGCCAGCAGTTACTCCAGGCAACACGGTGAGCAGTTCTTC
CDR3: CASSYSRQHGEQFF
J: TRBJ2-1
size: many
V: TRBV6-2/TRBV6-3
D: .

DNA: TGCAGTGCTAGAGATATGGGTCCCTACAATGAGCAGTTCTTC
CDR3: CSARDMGPYNEQFF
J: TRBJ2-1
size: medium-sized
V: TRBV20-1
D: .

DNA: TGTGCCAGCAAAAGGGGGCAGGGATTTTTTGAAGCTTTCTTT
CDR3: CASKRGQGFFEAFF
J: TRBJ1-1
size: .
V: TRBV2
D: TRBD1

DNA: TGTGCCAGCAGTTTCCCGGCCCCTAATACCGGAGCTTTCTTT
CDR3: CASSFPAPNTGAFF
J: TRBJ1-1
size: .
V: TRBV12-3/TRBV12-4
D: .

DNA: TGTGCCAGCAGCTTAGTGGGCCGGAGAGCCTCTGGGGCCAACGTCCTGACTTTC
CDR3: CASSLVGRRASGANVLTF
J: TRBJ2-6
size: .
V: TRBV11-2
D: .

DNA: TGTGCCAGCAGTACAGGACAGAATGGCTACACCTTC
CDR3: CASSTGQNGYTF
J: TRBJ1-2
size: few
V: TRBV28
D: .

DNA: TGTGCCAGCAGCTTATCAGGGTGGAACGATGAGCAGTTCTTC
CDR3: CASSLSGWNDEQFF
J: TRBJ2-1
size: .
V: TRBV7-2
D: .

DNA: TGCGCCACCACAGGGAAAGGGTACAATGAGCAGTTCTTC
CDR3: CATTGKGYNEQFF
J: TRBJ2-1
size: few
V: TRBV5-1
D: .

DNA: TGTGCCAGCTCACCTAATCCCGGGAATCAGCCCCAGCATTTT
CDR3: CASSPNPGNQPQHF
J: TRBJ1-5
size: once
V: TRBV18
D: .

DNA: TGCGCCAGCAGCTTGGGGCCGGGAGGTACCAAAAACATTCAGTACTTC
CDR3: CASSLGPGGTKNIQYF
J: TRBJ2-4
size: .
V: TRBV5-1
D: TRBD2

DNA: TGTGCCAGCAGCGGATCGGACAGGCCAGATACGCAGTATTTT
CDR3: CASSGSDRPDTQYF
J: TRBJ2-3
size: many
V: TRBV7-2
D: TRBD1

DNA: TGCGCCAGCAGCCCTTTGGGAGCGGGAAGCTCCTACGAGCAGTACTTC
CDR3: CASSPLGAGSSYEQYF
J: TRBJ2-7
size: many
V: TRBV4-1
D: TRBD2

DNA: TGTGCCAGCAGCTTGGGTTCTAGCTTGTATACCGGGGAGCTGTTTTTT
CDR3: CASSLGSSLYTGELFF
J: TRBJ2-2
size: few
V: TRBV11-1
D: .

DNA: TGCGCCAGCAGCTTGGGGCTAGCGGGCCCTTACTCCTACGAGCAGTACTTC
CDR3: CASSLGLAGPYSYEQYF
J: TRBJ2-7
size: few
V: TRBV5-1
D: TRBD2

DNA: TGTGCCAGCAGCCAACTGGACAGGGGGGAAGCTTTCTTT
CDR3: CASSQLDRGEAFF
J: TRBJ1-1
size: many
V: TRBV4-2
D: TRBD1

DNA: TGTGCCATCAGGGATGACAGGGGGCAAGTAGATACGCAGTATTTT
CDR3: CAIRDDRGQVDTQYF
J: TRBJ2-3
size: few
V: TRBV10-3
D: TRBD1

DNA: TGTGCCATCAGTGGAAGGACCGGCAGTCCTACCGGGGAGCTGTTTTTT
CDR3: CAISGRTGSPTGELFF
J: TRBJ2-2
size: .
V: TRBV10-3
D: .

DNA: TGTGCCAGCAGCCTCGGGAGGGATCAGCCCCAGCATTTT
CDR3: CASSLGRDQPQHF
J: TRBJ1-5
size: many
V: TRBV6-2/TRBV6-3
D: .

DNA: TGTGCCAGCAGTGAAGGGCAGACGATGAACACTGAAGCTTTCTTT
CDR3: CASSEGQTMNTEAFF
J: TRBJ1-1
size: few
V: TRBV2
D: .

DNA: TGTGCCAGCAGAGGGGGCGGGAATCAGCCCCAGCATTTT
CDR3: CASRGGGNQPQHF
J: TRBJ1-5
size: many
V: TRBV6-5
D: TRBD1

DNA: TGTGCCAGCAGGCTGCCATCGACAGTCGGTAGGACTGAAGCTTTCTTT
CDR3: CASRLPSTVGRTEAFF
J: TRBJ1-1
size: .
V: TRBV2
D: .

DNA: TGTGCCAGCAGTTTAGAGACGGCGGACTCTGGAAACACCATATATTTT
CDR3: CASSLETADSGNTIYF
J: TRBJ1-3
size: many
V: TRBV27
D: .

DNA: TGCAGTGCTAGAGGGCAGGGGACTAATGAAAAACTGTTTTTT
CDR3: CSARGQGTNEKLFF
J: TRBJ1-4
size: .
V: TRBV20-1
D: .

DNA: TGTGCCACCAGTGACCCCCCCGGGACCCAGTACTTC
CDR3: CATSDPPGTQYF
J: TRBJ2-5
size: few
V: TRBV24-1
D: .

DNA: TGCAGCGTCGGACATTCGGGAGAGACCCAGTACTTC
CDR3: CSVGHSGETQYF
J: TRBJ2-5
size: .
V: TRBV29-1
D: .

DNA: TGTGCCAGCAGTTTATCGCCCCCCTACGAGCAGTACTTC
CDR3: CASSLSPPYEQYF
J: TRBJ2-7
size: few
V: TRBV27
D: .

DNA: TGTGCCAGCACCAGGAGGGGGACGAACTACGAGCAGTACTTC
CDR3: CASTRRGTNYEQYF
J: TRBJ2-7
size: many
V: TRBV5-4
D: .

DNA: TGTGCCAGCTCACTGGGACAGGGATTCACTGAAGCTTTCTTT
CDR3: CASSLGQGFTEAFF
J: TRBJ1-1
size: many
V: TRBV18
D: TRBD1